The sequence of this TCR beta chain was determined in a study of shared clonotypes between healthy human individuals. Study overall: Researchers assigned three CD4 naive, three CD4 memory, two CD8 naive and one CD8 memory plate to each donor.

Looked up from germline, CDR1 is SGHTA and CDR2 is FQGTGA. This CDR3 spans 15 amino acids. J was trimmed by 5 bases and V by 3 bases; bases with no gene match: 3. Into CD45RA+ naive and CD45RA-negative memory subsets, the CD4+ cells were split. TCRdb keeps only in-frame clones here, not all; method: immunoSEQ multiplex PCR. The table has approximately 1,500,000 clones, 98% seen once; the top ten hold roughly 0.4%. This sequence joins TRBV7-3 and TRBJ2-1, with 11 bases lining up with TRBD2. The specimen sequenced was naive CD4+ T cells sorted from blood. The subset was: CD45RA+ positively selected. This clonotype was obtained from a man in his thirties or forties in good health. As DNA, the CDR3 is TGTGCCAGCAGCTTCTTAGCGGGAGGGAACAATGAGCAGTTCTTC. Residues: CASSFLAGGNNEQFF.